Listed here are 17 T cell receptor beta chains from one sample, sequenced in a study of T cell changes during pregnancy in multiple sclerosis (dated by TCRdb to 2018 to 2020). Library preparation was by the immunoSEQ multiplex PCR assay. The table comes from immuneACCESS by way of TCRdb, which keeps in-frame sequences with V and J called. Part of the clones is missing from these tables; in studies checked, under half for an unresolved V gene and the rest for unknown reasons. The sample table records about 24,000 clones; approximately 90% of these occur just once. 6.5% to 9.5% of the sample rests with the top ten. Sequenced here: CD8+ T cells from peripheral blood mononuclear cells, sampled in the first trimester of pregnancy. These receptors all come from a female donor in good health, enrolled as a control in a pregnancy study.

This chain joins TRBV2 and TRBJ2-6, with D possibly matching TRBD2 (5 bases). Deletions cut 8 bases from V and 0 bases from J, with 20 bases between. Germline assignment: CDR1 SNHLY and CDR2 FYNNEI. The CDR3 consists of 18 residues. This CDR3 is CASPPPGISLSGANVLTF. The CDR3 DNA is TGTGCCAGCCCTCCCCCCGGGATTAGCCTCTCTGGGGCCAACGTCCTGACTTTC.

This chain joins TRBV15 and TRBJ1-1; D might be TRBD1 (6 bases). The CDR3 has 15 residues. Germline lookup yields CDR1 LNHNV and CDR2 YYDKDF (reference sequence). Between the trimmed V and J ends, which lost 7 bases and 6 bases, there was a span of 21 bases. The CDR3 DNA is TGTGCCACCAACGGTGTAGGGGGTGGAGGCCCTGAAGCTTTCTTT. The encoded protein is CATNGVGGGGPEAFF.

V is TRBV30 and J is TRBJ2-3, with D tentatively TRBD2 (6 bases). V was cut by 5 bases and J by 4 bases, with 10 bases left in between. The CDR3 runs to 12 residues. Germline V gene sequence: CDR1 GTSNPN, CDR2 SVGIG (reference sequence). CDR3 DNA: TGTGCCTGGGGAGGGATTGCAGATACGCAGTATTTT. Encoded protein: CAWGGIADTQYF.

This clone was recorded only once. This chain links TRBV4-3 with TRBJ2-3; a weak D match, TRBD2 (7 bases). The germline V and J ends were trimmed by 5 bases and 2 bases, with 14 bases remaining between them. The length of the CDR3 is 15 residues. Germline V CDR1 and CDR2: LGHNA, YSLEER. CDR3 region: CASSGGGGDTDTQYF. DNA for the CDR3: TGCGCCAGCAGCGGCGGGGGCGGTGACACAGATACGCAGTATTTT.

This chain connects TRBV27 to TRBJ1-2; 7 bases align to TRBD1. V shed 6 bases, J shed 5 bases, and the junction held 6 bases outside the gene matches. Germline V gene lookup returns CDR1 MNHEY and CDR2 SMNVEV (reference sequence). There are 13 residues in the CDR3. The CDR3 nucleotides read TGTGCCAGCAGGACAGGGTTGGGGTATGGCTACACCTTC. This gives the protein CASRTGLGYGYTF.

V is TRBV30 and J is TRBJ2-3; TRBD2 is a possible D gene (7 bases). This CDR3 has 15 residues. Germline CDR1 is GTSNPN and CDR2 is SVGIG (reference sequence). V was trimmed by 0 bases and J by 4 bases, leaving 14 bases between them. The CDR3 sequence is CAWSVRGGWSDTQYF. Written as DNA, the CDR3 is TGTGCCTGGAGTGTTAGGGGGGGGTGGTCAGATACGCAGTATTTT.

J is TRBJ2-7 and V is TRBV11-2, with 7 bases lining up with TRBD1. Unmatched junction bases numbered 10, after V lost 5 bases and J lost 0 bases. CDR3 size: 16 residues. Germline CDR1 reads SGHAT; CDR2 reads FQNNGV. CDR3 bases: TGTGCCAGCAGCCTATCAGACAGGGTCCTCTCCTACGAGCAGTACTTC. Protein product: CASSLSDRVLSYEQYF.

The DNA for the CDR3 is TGTGCCAGCAGTTACCCGAACGGACAGTATTCGGGGCAGTACTTC. Its protein is CASSYPNGQYSGQYF. The chain uses TRBV6-6 and TRBJ2-7, with D tentatively TRBD1 (6 bases). V lost 2 bases and J lost 9, with 20 bases in between. Germline lookup yields CDR1 MNHNY and CDR2 SVGAGI (reference sequence). This CDR3 spans 15 amino acids.

This rearrangement joins TRBV4-1 to TRBJ2-5, with 9 bases aligning to TRBD1. The CDR3 has 17 amino acids. V dropped 4 bases and J dropped 5; count of bases not matched to a gene: 14. From germline, CDR1 is MGHRA and CDR2 YSYEKL. The CDR3 loop reads CASSLTPGQGFGETQYF. The CDR3 DNA follows: TGCGCCAGCAGCCTCACCCCGGGACAGGGATTTGGGGAGACCCAGTACTTC.

This chain joins TRBV27 and TRBJ2-1, with 7 bases that match TRBD1. The CDR3 length is 15 residues. V was clipped by 0 bases and J by 4 bases; unmatched bases: 3. In germline, CDR1 is MNHEY, CDR2 SMNVEV (reference sequence). CDR3 loop: CASSLSGTAYNEQFF. In nucleotides, the CDR3 is TGTGCCAGCAGTTTATCAGGGACAGCTTACAATGAGCAGTTCTTC.

V gene TRBV11-2 combines with J gene TRBJ1-4; TRBD1 matches 7 bases. The CDR3 runs to 15 residues. Germline trimming cut 5 bases from V and 8 bases from J; bases unmatched to any gene: 11. CDR1 SGHAT and CDR2 FQNNGV come from the germline V gene. DNA of the CDR3: TGTGCCAGCAGCACCACCGGGACAGTAGGAGAAAAACTGTTTTTT. Residues: CASSTTGTVGEKLFF.

The rearrangement uses TRBV15 and TRBJ1-5; 10 bases map to TRBD1. Germline CDR1 reads LNHNV; CDR2 reads YYDKDF (reference sequence). Trimming removed 3 bases from V and 2 bases from J; junction bases left unmatched: 4. This CDR3 spans 16 amino acids. The CDR3 region has the DNA TGTGCCACCAGCAGTCCGGACAGGGGGGGCAATCAGCCCCAGCATTTT. Translated, it gives CATSSPDRGGNQPQHF.

The gene calls are TRBV7-3 and TRBJ2-2; D is uncertain. The CDR3 is 13 residues long. V lost 5 bases and J lost 6, with 10 bases in between. From germline, CDR1 is SGHTA and CDR2 FQGTGA. The CDR3 is CASSPLAAGELFF. As DNA, the CDR3 is TGTGCCAGCAGCCCCCTGGCGGCCGGGGAGCTGTTTTTT. Full variable domain (missing parts from reference TRBV7-3 and TRBJ2-2): GAGVSQTPSNKVTEKGKYVELRCDPISGHTALYWYRQSLGQGPEFLIYFQGTGAADDSGLPNDRFFAVRPEGSVSTLKIQRTERGDSAVYLCASSPLAAGELFFGEGSRLTVL.

Here the CDR3 DNA reads TGTGCCATCATGGCCAGTCCGAAGACAGCCCATTACGAGCAGTACTTC. Translation gives CAIMASPKTAHYEQYF. The chain uses TRBV10-3 and TRBJ2-7; the D gene is possibly TRBD1 (5 bases). The CDR3 length is 16 residues. CDR1 is ENHRY and CDR2 is SYGVKD in the germline V gene. V gave up 7 bases and J gave up 4 bases, with 23 bases separating them.

The gene calls are TRBV2 and TRBJ2-3, with 8 bases matching TRBD1. The V gene end was trimmed by 3 bases and the J gene end by 4 bases; junction bases not matched to a gene: 3. Germline values: CDR1 SNHLY, CDR2 FYNNEI. This CDR3 contains 14 residues. The CDR3 DNA is TGTGCCAGCAGTGATGGACAGGGTCCAGATACGCAGTATTTT. It encodes CASSDGQGPDTQYF.

The J gene is TRBJ1-2, the V gene TRBV4-3, with D possibly being TRBD1 (6 bases). CDR3 size: 16 residues. V lost 1 base and J 2 bases, leaving 14 bases between the germline ends. Germline assignment: CDR1 LGHNA and CDR2 YSLEER. The CDR3 protein is CASSQGSDRPNYGYTF. In DNA, the CDR3 is TGCGCCAGCAGCCAAGGGTCCGACAGGCCAAACTATGGCTACACCTTC.

V gene TRBV4-3 combines with J gene TRBJ1-2, with D uncertain. V lost 1 base, J lost 7 bases, and 7 bases lay in between. There are 12 residues in the CDR3. Germline CDR1 and CDR2: LGHNA and YSLEER. CDR3 coding DNA: TGCGCCAGCAGCCAAGGTTCGGGTGGCTACACCTTC. Amino acids: CASSQGSGGYTF.